This record covers a single TCR beta chain. Its specificity is not known. With 2 bases clipped from V and 8 bases from J, the junction kept 7 bases outside the gene matches. The CDR3 is made up of 16 amino acids. In germline, CDR1 is SGHTS, CDR2 YDEGEE. When ten to eleven days of culture had elapsed, CD4+ T cells were isolated. All participants had two doses of either the BNT162b2 or mRNA-1273 vaccine. Assay: immunoSEQ multiplex PCR; the TCRdb copy retains only in-frame clones and omits some. Of 42,000 or so clones listed, 72% are singletons. This entry comes from a study of vaccination effects on CD4 cells after COVID-19. Study overall: Researchers reported culturing 2 million to 2.5 million PBMC in each well, adding 9 to 10 IU/ml IL-2 and 10 ug/ml peptides.

The study, taken as a whole, reports: Clonal contraction was marked in infection- and vaccine-induced clones late after vaccination. From healthy vaccinees, only 1 of 255 vaccine-induced clones also reacted to common cold coronaviruses.

The rearrangement joins TRBV5-8 to TRBJ2-1; 13 nucleotides match TRBD2. Source: CD4+ T cells from PBMCs cultured without peptide, taken after COVID-19 vaccination. The receptor was isolated from a human donor who received a COVID-19 vaccine. In DNA form, the CDR3 reads TGTGCCAGCAGCTTACTAGCGGGGGGGCCGGTATATGAGCAGTTCTTC. Translating gives CASSLLAGGPVYEQFF.